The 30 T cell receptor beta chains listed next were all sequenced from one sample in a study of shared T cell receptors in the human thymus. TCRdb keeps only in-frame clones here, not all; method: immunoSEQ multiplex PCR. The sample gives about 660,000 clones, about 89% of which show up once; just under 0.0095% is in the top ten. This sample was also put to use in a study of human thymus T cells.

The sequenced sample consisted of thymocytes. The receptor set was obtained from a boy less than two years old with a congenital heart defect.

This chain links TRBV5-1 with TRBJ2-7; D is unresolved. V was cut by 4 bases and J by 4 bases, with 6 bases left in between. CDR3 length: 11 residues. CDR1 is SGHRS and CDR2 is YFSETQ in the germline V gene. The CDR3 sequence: CASSTSYEQYF. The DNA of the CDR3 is TGCGCCAGCAGCACATCATACGAGCAGTACTTC.

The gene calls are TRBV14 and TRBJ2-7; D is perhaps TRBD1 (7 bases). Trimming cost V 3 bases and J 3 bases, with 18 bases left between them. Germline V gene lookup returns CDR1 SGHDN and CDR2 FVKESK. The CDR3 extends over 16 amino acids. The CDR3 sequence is CASSHRRGTAGYEQYF. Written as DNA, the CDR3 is TGTGCCAGCAGCCACCGTCGGGGGACAGCGGGCTACGAGCAGTACTTC. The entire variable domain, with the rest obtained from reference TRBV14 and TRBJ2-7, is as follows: EAGVTQFPSHSVIEKGQTVTLRCDPISGHDNLYWYRRVMGKEIKFLLHFVKESKQDESGMPNNRFLAERTGGTYSTLKVQPAELEDSGVYFCASSHRRGTAGYEQYFGPGTRLTVT.

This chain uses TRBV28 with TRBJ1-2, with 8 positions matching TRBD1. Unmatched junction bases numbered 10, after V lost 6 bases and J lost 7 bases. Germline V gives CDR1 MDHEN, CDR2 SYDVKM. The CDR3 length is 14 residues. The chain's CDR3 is CASRASDRVSGYTF. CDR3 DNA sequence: TGTGCCAGCAGGGCCTCGGACAGGGTCTCTGGCTACACCTTC.

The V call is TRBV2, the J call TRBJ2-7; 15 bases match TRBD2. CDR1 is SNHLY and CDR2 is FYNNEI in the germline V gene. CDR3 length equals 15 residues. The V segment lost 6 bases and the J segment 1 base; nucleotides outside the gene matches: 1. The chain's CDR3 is CASSGTSGRSYEQYF. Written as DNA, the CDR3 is TGTGCCAGCAGCGGGACTAGCGGGAGGTCCTACGAGCAGTACTTC.

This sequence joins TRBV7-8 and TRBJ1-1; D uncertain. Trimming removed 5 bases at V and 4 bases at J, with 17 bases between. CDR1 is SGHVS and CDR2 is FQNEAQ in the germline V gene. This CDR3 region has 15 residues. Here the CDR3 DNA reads TGTGCCAGCAGCAAGACTCCCGATCGGAGCACTGAAGCTTTCTTT. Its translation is CASSKTPDRSTEAFF.

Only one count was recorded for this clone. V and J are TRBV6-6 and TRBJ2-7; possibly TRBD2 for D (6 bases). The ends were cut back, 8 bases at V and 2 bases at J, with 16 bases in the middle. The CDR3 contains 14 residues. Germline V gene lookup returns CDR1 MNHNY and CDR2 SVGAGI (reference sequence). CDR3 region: CASAPGLLTYEQYF. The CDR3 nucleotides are TGTGCCAGCGCGCCGGGACTGCTGACCTACGAGCAGTACTTC.

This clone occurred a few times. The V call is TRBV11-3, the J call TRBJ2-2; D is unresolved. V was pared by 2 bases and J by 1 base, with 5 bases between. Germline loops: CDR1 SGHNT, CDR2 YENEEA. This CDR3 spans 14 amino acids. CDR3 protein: CASSLRWNTGELFF. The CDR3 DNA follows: TGTGCCAGCAGCTTACGGTGGAACACCGGGGAGCTGTTTTTT.

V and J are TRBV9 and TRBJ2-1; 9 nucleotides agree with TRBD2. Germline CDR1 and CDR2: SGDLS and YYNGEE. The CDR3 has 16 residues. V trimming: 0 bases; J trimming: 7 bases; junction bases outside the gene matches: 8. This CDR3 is CASSVGISGGPNEQFF. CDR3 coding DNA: TGTGCCAGCAGCGTAGGGATTAGCGGGGGCCCTAATGAGCAGTTCTTC.

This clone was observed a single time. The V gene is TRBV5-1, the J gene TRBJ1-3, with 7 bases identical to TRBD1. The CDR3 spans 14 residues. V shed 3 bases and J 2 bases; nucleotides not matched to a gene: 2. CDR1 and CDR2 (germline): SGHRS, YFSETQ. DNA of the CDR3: TGCGCCAGCAGCTCCGACAGGGCTGGAAACACCATATATTTT. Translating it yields CASSSDRAGNTIYF. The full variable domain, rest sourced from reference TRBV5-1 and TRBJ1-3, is KAGVTQTPRYLIKTRGQQVTLSCSPISGHRSVSWYQQTPGQGLQFLFEYFSETQRNKGNFPGRFSGRQFSNSRSEMNVSTLELGDSALYLCASSSDRAGNTIYFGEGSWLTVV.

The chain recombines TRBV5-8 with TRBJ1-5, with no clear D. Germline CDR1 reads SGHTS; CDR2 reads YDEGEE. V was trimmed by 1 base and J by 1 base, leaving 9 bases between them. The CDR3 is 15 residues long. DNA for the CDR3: TGTGCCAGCAGCTTGTCGTCGCGCAGCAATCAGCCCCAGCATTTT. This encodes CASSLSSRSNQPQHF.

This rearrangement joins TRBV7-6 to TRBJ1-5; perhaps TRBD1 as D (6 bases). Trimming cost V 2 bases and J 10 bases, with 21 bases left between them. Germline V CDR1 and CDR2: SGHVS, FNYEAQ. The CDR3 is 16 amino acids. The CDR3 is CASSLFGGGNQGPQHF. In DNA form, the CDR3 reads TGTGCCAGCAGCTTATTCGGGGGGGGCAATCAGGGACCCCAGCATTTT.

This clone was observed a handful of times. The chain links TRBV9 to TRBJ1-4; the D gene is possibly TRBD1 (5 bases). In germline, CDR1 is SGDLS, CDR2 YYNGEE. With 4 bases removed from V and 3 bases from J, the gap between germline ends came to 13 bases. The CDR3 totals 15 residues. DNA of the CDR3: TGTGCCAGCAGCCCTCGTGGACATCCTAATGAAAAACTGTTTTTT. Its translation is CASSPRGHPNEKLFF.

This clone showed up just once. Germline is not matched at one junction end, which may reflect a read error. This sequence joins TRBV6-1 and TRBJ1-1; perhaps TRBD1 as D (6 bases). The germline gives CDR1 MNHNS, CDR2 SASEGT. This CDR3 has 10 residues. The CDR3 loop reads CASSTRTASF. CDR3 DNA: TGTGCCAGCAGTACCCGGACAGCCAGCTTT.

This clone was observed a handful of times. The CDR3 bases are TGTGCCAGTAGTATAGCAGGGAACAAGAATGGGGAGCTGTTTTTT. This translates into CASSIAGNKNGELFF. The chain links TRBV19 to TRBJ2-2; D is possibly TRBD1 (5 bases). Per the germline V gene, CDR1 is LNHDA and CDR2 is SQIVND (reference sequence). The CDR3 is 15 amino acids. V lost 1 base to trimming and J lost 8 bases, with 14 bases between them.

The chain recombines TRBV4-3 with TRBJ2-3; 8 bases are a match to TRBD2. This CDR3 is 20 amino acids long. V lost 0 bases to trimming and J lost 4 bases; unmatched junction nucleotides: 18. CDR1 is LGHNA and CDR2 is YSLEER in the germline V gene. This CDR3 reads CASSQDSSGSRNCCSDTQYF. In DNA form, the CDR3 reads TGCGCCAGCAGCCAAGATTCGAGCGGGAGTAGGAACTGTTGTTCAGATACGCAGTATTTT.

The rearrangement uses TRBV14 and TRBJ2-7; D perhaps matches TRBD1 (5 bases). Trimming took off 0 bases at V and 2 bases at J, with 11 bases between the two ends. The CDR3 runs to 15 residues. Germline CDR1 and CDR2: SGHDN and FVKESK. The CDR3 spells CASSQEGREPYEQYF. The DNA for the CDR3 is TGTGCCAGCAGCCAAGAGGGCAGGGAACCCTACGAGCAGTACTTC.

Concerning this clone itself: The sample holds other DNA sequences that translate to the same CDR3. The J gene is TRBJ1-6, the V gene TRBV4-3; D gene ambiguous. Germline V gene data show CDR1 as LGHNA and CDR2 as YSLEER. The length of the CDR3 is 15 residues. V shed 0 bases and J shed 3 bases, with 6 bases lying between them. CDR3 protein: CASSQDRGYNSPLHF. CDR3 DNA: TGCGCCAGCAGCCAAGATCGAGGCTATAATTCACCCCTCCACTTT.

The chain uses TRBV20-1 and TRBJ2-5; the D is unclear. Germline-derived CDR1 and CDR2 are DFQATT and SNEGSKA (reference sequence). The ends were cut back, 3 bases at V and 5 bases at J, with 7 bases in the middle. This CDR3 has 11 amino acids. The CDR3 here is CSARAEETQYF. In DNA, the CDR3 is TGCAGTGCTAGGGCGGAGGAGACCCAGTACTTC.

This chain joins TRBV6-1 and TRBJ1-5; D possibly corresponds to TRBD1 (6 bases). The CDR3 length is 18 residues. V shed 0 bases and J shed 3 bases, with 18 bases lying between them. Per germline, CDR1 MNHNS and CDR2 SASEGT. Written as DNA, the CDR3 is TGTGCCAGCAGTGAAGCGGGGGTGGGACATTGGCCCAATCAGCCCCAGCATTTT. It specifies CASSEAGVGHWPNQPQHF.

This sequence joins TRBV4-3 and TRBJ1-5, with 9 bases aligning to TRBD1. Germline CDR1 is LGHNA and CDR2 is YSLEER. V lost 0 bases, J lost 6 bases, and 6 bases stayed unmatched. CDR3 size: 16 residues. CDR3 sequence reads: CASSQDSGTGTQPQHF. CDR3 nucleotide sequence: TGCGCCAGCAGCCAAGATTCGGGGACAGGGACTCAGCCCCAGCATTTT.

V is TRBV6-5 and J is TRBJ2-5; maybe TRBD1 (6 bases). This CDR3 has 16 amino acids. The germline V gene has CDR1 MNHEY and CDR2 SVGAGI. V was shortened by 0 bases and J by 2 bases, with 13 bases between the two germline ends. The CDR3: CASSYSPTGSQETQYF. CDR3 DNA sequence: TGTGCCAGCAGTTACTCCCCGACAGGAAGTCAAGAGACCCAGTACTTC.

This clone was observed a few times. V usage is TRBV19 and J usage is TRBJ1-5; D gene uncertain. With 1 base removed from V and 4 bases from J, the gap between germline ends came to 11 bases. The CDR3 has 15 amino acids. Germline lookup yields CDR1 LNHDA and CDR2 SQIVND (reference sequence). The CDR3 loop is CASSIVGSPNQPQHF. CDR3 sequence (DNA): TGTGCCAGTAGTATAGTGGGCTCACCGAATCAGCCCCAGCATTTT.

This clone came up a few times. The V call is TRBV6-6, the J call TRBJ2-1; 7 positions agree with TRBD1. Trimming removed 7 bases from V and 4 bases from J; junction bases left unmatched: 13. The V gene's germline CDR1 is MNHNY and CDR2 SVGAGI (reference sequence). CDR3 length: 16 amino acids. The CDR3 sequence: CASTFAGGDVYNEQFF. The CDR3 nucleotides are TGTGCCAGCACCTTCGCAGGGGGAGATGTTTACAATGAGCAGTTCTTC.

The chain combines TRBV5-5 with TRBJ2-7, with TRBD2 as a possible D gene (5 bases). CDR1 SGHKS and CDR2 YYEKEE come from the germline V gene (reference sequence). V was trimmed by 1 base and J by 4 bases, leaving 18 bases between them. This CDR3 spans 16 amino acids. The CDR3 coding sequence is TGTGCCAGCAGCTTGTGGTTTGGCAGTCGGGATTACGAGCAGTACTTC. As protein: CASSLWFGSRDYEQYF.

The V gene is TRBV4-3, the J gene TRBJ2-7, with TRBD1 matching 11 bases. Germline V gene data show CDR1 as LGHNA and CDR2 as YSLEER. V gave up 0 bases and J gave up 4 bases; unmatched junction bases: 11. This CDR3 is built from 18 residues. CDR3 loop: CASSQDPGQGVNLYEQYF. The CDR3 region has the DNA TGCGCCAGCAGCCAAGATCCGGGACAGGGGGTGAACCTTTACGAGCAGTACTTC.

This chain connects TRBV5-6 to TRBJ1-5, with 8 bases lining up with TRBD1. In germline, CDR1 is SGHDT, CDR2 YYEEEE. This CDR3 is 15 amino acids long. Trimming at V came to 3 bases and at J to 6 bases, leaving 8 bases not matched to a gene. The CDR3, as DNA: TGTGCCAGCAGCTCCCAGGGGGCGCTCCTTCAGCCCCAGCATTTT. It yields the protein CASSSQGALLQPQHF.

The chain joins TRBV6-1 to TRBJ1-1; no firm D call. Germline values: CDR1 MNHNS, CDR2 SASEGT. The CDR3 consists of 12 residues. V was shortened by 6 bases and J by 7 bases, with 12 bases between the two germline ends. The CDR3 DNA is TGTGCCAGCAGCGGAGGGAGGTTTGAAGCTTTCTTT. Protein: CASSGGRFEAFF.

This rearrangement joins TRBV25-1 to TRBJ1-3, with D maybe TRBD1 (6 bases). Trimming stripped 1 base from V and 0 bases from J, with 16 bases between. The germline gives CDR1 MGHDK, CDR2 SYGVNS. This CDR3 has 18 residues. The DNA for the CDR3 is TGTGCCAGCAGTGAATTCAGGGTGGGGGCGCCCTCTGGAAACACCATATATTTT. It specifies CASSEFRVGAPSGNTIYF.

The CDR3 DNA reads TGCGCCAGCAGCACCTGGACAGGGGGGCCGGAGACCCAGTACTTC. Its translation: CASSTWTGGPETQYF. This chain joins TRBV5-1 and TRBJ2-5; the match to TRBD1 covers 10 bases. Trimming removed 4 bases from V and 5 bases from J; junction bases left unmatched: 8. CDR1 and CDR2 from the germline V gene are SGHRS and YFSETQ. This CDR3 is built from 15 residues.

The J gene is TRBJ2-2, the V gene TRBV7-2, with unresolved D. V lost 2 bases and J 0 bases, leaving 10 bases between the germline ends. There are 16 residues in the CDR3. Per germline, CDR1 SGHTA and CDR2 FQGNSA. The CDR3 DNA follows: TGTGCCAGCAGCTTAATGCGTTCCGCGAACACCGGGGAGCTGTTTTTT. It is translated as CASSLMRSANTGELFF.